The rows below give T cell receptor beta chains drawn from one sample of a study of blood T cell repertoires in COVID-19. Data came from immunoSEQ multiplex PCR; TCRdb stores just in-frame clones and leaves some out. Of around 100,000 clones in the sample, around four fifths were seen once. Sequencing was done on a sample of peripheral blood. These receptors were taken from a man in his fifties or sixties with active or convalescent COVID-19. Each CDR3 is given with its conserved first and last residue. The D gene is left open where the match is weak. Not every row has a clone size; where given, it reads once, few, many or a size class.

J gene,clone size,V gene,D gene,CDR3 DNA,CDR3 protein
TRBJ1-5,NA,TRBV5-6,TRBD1,TGTGCCAGCAGCGCACAGCCTGGGACAGACAATCAGCCCCAGCATTTT,CASSAQPGTDNQPQHF
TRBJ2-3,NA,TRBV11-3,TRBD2,TGTGCCAGCAGCCCGGGACTAGCGGCTAGCACAGATACGCAGTATTTT,CASSPGLAASTDTQYF
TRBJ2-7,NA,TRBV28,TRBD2,TGTGCCAGCAGTTTCGGACTAGCGGGGCTCTCCTACGAGCAGTACTTC,CASSFGLAGLSYEQYF
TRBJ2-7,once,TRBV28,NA,TGTGCCAGCAGCCTTTCGGGACACCGCTCCTACGAGCAGTACTTC,CASSLSGHRSYEQYF
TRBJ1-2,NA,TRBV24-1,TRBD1,TGTGCCACCAGTGATAGACAGGGTGTGAGGGGCTACACCTTC,CATSDRQGVRGYTF
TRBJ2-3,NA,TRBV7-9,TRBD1,TGTGCCAGCAGCTTCCTCCCGGGACAGGGTGGTCCAGATACGCAGTATTTT,CASSFLPGQGGPDTQYF
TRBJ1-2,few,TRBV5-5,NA,TGTGCCAGCAGCTTCACAGACGACGGCTACACCTTC,CASSFTDDGYTF
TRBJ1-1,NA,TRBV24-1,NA,TGTGCCACCAGTGAAAGAGTTGACACTGAAGCTTTCTTT,CATSERVDTEAFF
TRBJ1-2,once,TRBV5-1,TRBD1,TGCGCCAGCAGCTTAGAGGGGGCAGATGGCTACACCTTC,CASSLEGADGYTF
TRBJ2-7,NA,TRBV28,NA,TGTGCCAGCAGTTCCGGGGGAACCGACGAGCAGTACTTC,CASSSGGTDEQYF
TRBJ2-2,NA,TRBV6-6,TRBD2,TGTGCCAGCACCGACAGCGGGAGCACCGGGGAGCTGTTTTTT,CASTDSGSTGELFF
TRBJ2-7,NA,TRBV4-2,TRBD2,TGTGCCAGCAGCGGTAGGACTAGCGGGGAATACTCCTACGAGCAGTACTTC,CASSGRTSGEYSYEQYF
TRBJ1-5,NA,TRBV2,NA,TGTGCCAGCAGTGTCAAAAGAGGCAATCAGCCCCAGCATTTT,CASSVKRGNQPQHF